Presented here are 26 T cell receptor beta chains from one specimen sequenced in a study of shared clonotypes between healthy human individuals. Some clones are missing from TCRdb's copy, which holds only in-frame ones; the method was immunoSEQ multiplex PCR. The sample holds 1,400,000 or so clones, 98% seen once. What was sequenced was naive CD4+ T cells sorted from blood. The sample's subset: CD45RA+ positively selected. All receptors derive from a man aged 25-40 years in good health.

In the case of this clone: Other DNA sequences in this specimen translate into the identical CDR3. CDR3 sequence reads: CASSSGTRREKLFF. CDR3 nucleotides: TGTGCCAGCAGTTCCGGCACACGTAGGGAAAAACTGTTTTTT. The chain couples TRBV27 to TRBJ1-4; no clear D. The CDR3 sequence is 14 residues long. Between the trimmed V and J ends, which lost 4 bases and 8 bases, there was a span of 14 bases. CDR1 MNHEY and CDR2 SMNVEV come from the germline V gene (reference sequence).

This sequence joins TRBV5-1 and TRBJ2-3; TRBD2 agrees at 14 bases. The CDR3 is made up of 16 amino acids. The germline V gene encodes CDR1 SGHRS and CDR2 YFSETQ. The junction had 8 bases not matched to a gene; V was cut back by 4 bases and J by 7 bases. The CDR3 nucleotides read TGCGCCAGCAGCCCTGGGACTAGCGGGAGTTCCTATACGCAGTATTTT. It is translated as CASSPGTSGSSYTQYF.

This sequence joins TRBV7-2 and TRBJ2-7, with D uncertain. This CDR3 is built from 14 residues. Germline V gene lookup returns CDR1 SGHTA and CDR2 FQGNSA. Trimming cost V 3 bases and J 0 bases, with 9 bases left between them. The CDR3 DNA follows: TGTGCCAGCAGCTTGCGCCAGAGCTCCTACGAGCAGTACTTC. Its translation: CASSLRQSSYEQYF.

J is TRBJ2-7 and V is TRBV28; D uncertain. V dropped 4 bases and J dropped 5 bases, with 12 bases sitting between them. The V gene's germline CDR1 is MDHEN and CDR2 SYDVKM. This CDR3 is 13 amino acids long. The CDR3 DNA follows: TGTGCCAGCAGTTCACCATACTTCCACGAGCAGTACTTC. Its translation: CASSSPYFHEQYF.

The chain joins TRBV14 to TRBJ2-7; no reliable D call. The V end lost 4 bases, the J end lost 4 bases, and 14 bases lay between the germline ends. The CDR3 has 14 amino acids. CDR1 is SGHDN, CDR2 FVKESK, per germline. CDR3 residues: CASSRKPGRYEQYF. The CDR3 coding sequence is TGTGCCAGCAGCCGGAAACCGGGCCGATACGAGCAGTACTTC.

The chain employs TRBV5-4 and TRBJ2-3; D could derive from TRBD1 or TRBD2 (5 bases each). The CDR3 contains 17 residues. The V and J ends lost 0 bases and 4 bases respectively, with 18 bases between them. Germline V gene sequence: CDR1 SGHNT, CDR2 YYREEE (reference sequence). CDR3: CASSLAPGRPASDTQYF. CDR3 DNA sequence: TGTGCCAGCAGCTTGGCCCCGGGACGGCCGGCATCAGATACGCAGTATTTT.

The J gene is TRBJ2-7, the V gene TRBV7-2, with 7 bases that match TRBD2. The CDR3 is made up of 14 amino acids. V lost 2 bases and J lost 1; bases outside the gene matches: 2. Germline CDR1 SGHTA, CDR2 FQGNSA. CDR3 protein: CASSLQGLSYEQYF. The CDR3 DNA follows: TGTGCCAGCAGCTTACAGGGACTATCCTACGAGCAGTACTTC. The whole variable domain, filled in from reference TRBV7-2 and TRBJ2-7, reads GAGVSQSPSNKVTEKGKDVELRCDPISGHTALYWYRQSLGQGLEFLIYFQGNSAPDKSGLPSDRFSAERTGGSVSTLTIQRTQQEDSAVYLCASSLQGLSYEQYFGPGTRLTVT.

The rearrangement joins TRBV29-1 to TRBJ2-7, with TRBD2 matching over 12 bases. V lost 6 bases to trimming and J lost 4 bases; unmatched junction nucleotides: 7. Germline V gives CDR1 SQVTM, CDR2 ANQGSEA. The CDR3 contains 14 residues. The CDR3 region is CSVRTSGESYEQYF. The CDR3, as DNA: TGCAGCGTCCGGACTAGCGGGGAATCGTACGAGCAGTACTTC.

The chain recombines TRBV7-3 with TRBJ2-7; D is unresolved. The CDR3 sequence is 13 residues long. CDR1 SGHTA and CDR2 FQGTGA come from the germline V gene. Trimming shortened V by 1 base and J by 8 bases, and 12 bases separated the two germline ends. As DNA, the CDR3 is TGTGCCAGCAGCTTAAAGGGAACTGGTCAGCAGTACTTC. It translates to CASSLKGTGQQYF.

This CDR3 is CAIRWVRYEQYF. CDR3 nucleotides: TGCGCCATCCGCTGGGTTCGCTACGAGCAGTACTTC. The chain links TRBV5-1 to TRBJ2-7, with D uncertain. The CDR3 consists of 12 residues. V lost 9 bases and J 3 bases, leaving 13 bases between the germline ends. The germline CDR1 and CDR2 sequences are SGHRS and YFSETQ.

The chain uses TRBV5-1 and TRBJ2-1; tentatively, D is TRBD2 (6 bases). The V and J ends lost 2 bases and 4 bases respectively, with 16 bases between them. The CDR3 is made up of 16 amino acids. Germline CDR1 and CDR2: SGHRS and YFSETQ. CDR3 region: CASSFGWRGRYNEQFF. The CDR3 nucleotides read TGCGCCAGCAGCTTTGGGTGGAGGGGACGGTACAATGAGCAGTTCTTC.

The table lists this clone with a count of one. CDR3 DNA: TGTGCCAGCTCACCTAATTTGCAGGGTAGATACGAGCAGTACTTC. Amino acids: CASSPNLQGRYEQYF. V is TRBV18 and J is TRBJ2-7; perhaps TRBD1 as D (5 bases). The CDR3 is 15 amino acids. From germline, CDR1 is KGHSH and CDR2 LQKENI. Trimming cost V 3 bases and J 4 bases, with 16 bases left between them.

V is TRBV29-1 and J is TRBJ2-4; D is possibly TRBD2 (6 bases). CDR1 and CDR2 (germline): SQVTM, ANQGSEA. This CDR3 is 13 amino acids long. V lost 4 bases and J lost 8, with 15 bases in between. Here the CDR3 DNA reads TGCAGCGTTGGGGACTTAATTGGAGACATTCAGTACTTC. This codes for CSVGDLIGDIQYF. The full variable domain, its missing parts supplied by reference TRBV29-1 and TRBJ2-4, is SAVISQKPSRDICQRGTSLTIQCQVDSQVTMMFWYRQQPGQSLTLIATANQGSEATYESGFVIDKFPISRPNLTFSTLTVSNMSPEDSSIYLCSVGDLIGDIQYFGAGTRLSVL.

The chain employs TRBV5-1 and TRBJ2-7; 8 bases line up with TRBD1. Per the germline V gene, CDR1 is SGHRS and CDR2 is YFSETQ. The CDR3 length is 14 residues. V lost 3 bases, J lost 6 bases, and 8 bases stayed unmatched. CDR3 bases: TGCGCCAGCAGCTCTGGACAGGGATATGGCGAGCAGTACTTC. It is translated as CASSSGQGYGEQYF.

A remark on this clone: Germline and junction disagree at one end, which may indicate a read error. The gene calls are TRBV19 and TRBJ2-6, with D hard to call. Germline CDR1 is LNHDA and CDR2 is SQIVND (reference sequence). The CDR3 is 13 amino acids. The CDR3 DNA reads as TGTGTCAGTTGGGTCTCTGGGGCCAACGTCCTGACTTTC. This sequence encodes CVSWVSGANVLTF.

The V gene is TRBV11-2, the J gene TRBJ2-1, with 14 bases fitting TRBD2. J was trimmed by 0 bases and V by 4 bases; bases with no gene match: 5. There are 18 residues in the CDR3. Germline V gives CDR1 SGHAT, CDR2 FQNNGV. CDR3 coding DNA: TGTGCCAGCAGCTCGGGACTAGCGGGAGCCTACTCCTACAATGAGCAGTTCTTC. As protein: CASSSGLAGAYSYNEQFF.

The chain recombines TRBV28 with TRBJ1-1, with 8 bases identical to TRBD1. Germline trimming cut 2 bases from V and 1 base from J; bases unmatched to any gene: 0. The CDR3 runs 14 residues. Germline CDR1 MDHEN, CDR2 SYDVKM. The chain's CDR3 is CASSLGTGNTEAFF. CDR3 in DNA: TGTGCCAGCAGTTTAGGGACAGGGAACACTGAAGCTTTCTTT.

The CDR3 is CASSRDRGYNEQFF. The CDR3 region has the DNA TGTGCCAGCTCGCGGGACAGGGGCTACAATGAGCAGTTCTTC. The V gene is TRBV18, the J gene TRBJ2-1, with 10 positions matching TRBD1. Germline V CDR1 and CDR2: KGHSH, LQKENI. J was trimmed by 3 bases and V by 6 bases; bases with no gene match: 2. The length of the CDR3 is 14 residues.

Here the CDR3 DNA reads TGTGCCAGCAGTGGATTAGACAGGGGAAATGAAAAACTGTTTTTT. Protein: CASSGLDRGNEKLFF. The chain carries TRBV6-1 and TRBJ1-4, with TRBD1 identical over 8 bases. The germline V gene has CDR1 MNHNS and CDR2 SASEGT. Trimming took 4 bases from V and 5 from J; bases not matched to a gene: 6. This CDR3 comprises 15 residues.

V and J are TRBV30 and TRBJ1-4, with D possibly matching TRBD1 (5 bases). This CDR3 has 14 residues. V dropped 6 bases and J dropped 0 bases, with 11 bases sitting between them. CDR1 and CDR2 (germline): GTSNPN, SVGIG (reference sequence). CDR3 nucleotide sequence: TGTGCCTGCTCCGTGGGGGCAACTAATGAAAAACTGTTTTTT. This encodes CACSVGATNEKLFF.

This rearrangement joins TRBV29-1 to TRBJ1-1, with D possibly matching TRBD1 (6 bases). The CDR3 is made up of 13 amino acids. Trimming cost V 0 bases and J 5 bases, with 10 bases left between them. Germline loops: CDR1 SQVTM, CDR2 ANQGSEA. The CDR3 bases are TGCAGCGTTGAAGAGGGGGCGAGGACTGAAGCTTTCTTT. This translates into CSVEEGARTEAFF.

The chain recombines TRBV4-3 with TRBJ2-3; possible D gene TRBD2, 6 bases. V was pared by 0 bases and J by 6 bases, with 16 bases between. The CDR3 extends over 16 amino acids. In germline, CDR1 is LGHNA, CDR2 YSLEER. The DNA for the CDR3 is TGCGCCAGCAGCCAAGATCGGCGGCGGGACCCCGATACGCAGTATTTT. Encoded protein: CASSQDRRRDPDTQYF.

The chain combines TRBV28 with TRBJ2-7, with 7 bases fitting TRBD1. Germline lookup yields CDR1 MDHEN and CDR2 SYDVKM. J was trimmed by 0 bases and V by 6 bases; bases with no gene match: 8. This CDR3 has 15 residues. This CDR3 reads CASRSGQASSYEQYF. The CDR3 DNA is TGTGCCAGCAGATCCGGACAGGCGAGCTCCTACGAGCAGTACTTC.

J is TRBJ1-1 and V is TRBV6-1; D call uncertain. The length of the CDR3 is 14 residues. Germline V CDR1 and CDR2: MNHNS, SASEGT. With 0 bases removed from V and 6 bases from J, the gap between germline ends came to 11 bases. CDR3 DNA sequence: TGTGCCAGCAGTGAAGCGTGGTCACGGCCTGAAGCTTTCTTT. This encodes CASSEAWSRPEAFF.

V usage is TRBV28 and J usage is TRBJ2-7; D is ambiguous. CDR1 and CDR2 from the germline V gene are MDHEN and SYDVKM. V gave up 4 bases and J gave up 3 bases, with 28 bases separating them. This CDR3 spans 19 amino acids. The chain's CDR3 is CASSSIHQVSARRNYEQYF. As DNA, the CDR3 is TGTGCCAGCAGTTCTATCCATCAAGTCAGTGCTAGACGGAACTACGAGCAGTACTTC.

CDR3 in DNA: TGTGCCAGCGAGTCGGTTGCAAATGAGCAGTTCTTC. Protein sequence: CASESVANEQFF. V usage is TRBV28 and J usage is TRBJ2-1; D gene uncertain. V was cut by 8 bases and J by 7 bases, with 12 bases left in between. This CDR3 region has 12 residues. Germline V gene lookup returns CDR1 MDHEN and CDR2 SYDVKM. The full variable domain, completed using reference TRBV28 and TRBJ2-1, is DVKVTQSSRYLVKRTGEKVFLECVQDMDHENMFWYRQDPGLGLRLIYFSYDVKMKEKGDIPEGYSVSREKKERFSLILESASTNQTSMYLCASESVANEQFFGPGTRLTVL.